Listed below are T cell receptor beta chains from one sample, sequenced in a study of cytomegalovirus exposure and HLA in healthy donors. Libraries were prepared by immunoSEQ multiplex PCR; TCRdb keeps only in-frame clonotypes and omits some of them. In the table there are over 200,000 clones, around 89% of which are singletons. The sequenced material came from PBMCs. These receptors came from a woman younger than 30 in good health and CMV-seronegative. CDR3s include the opening cysteine and the closing phenylalanine or tryptophan. Fields, in order: J gene, V gene, D gene, CDR3 protein. The D gene is left open where the match is weak.

j_gene: TRBJ1-2
v_gene: TRBV6-5
d_gene: TRBD1
CDR3aa: CASSYSTGRGSGYTF

j_gene: TRBJ2-7
v_gene: TRBV5-1
d_gene: .
CDR3aa: CASKRAGIDEQYF

j_gene: TRBJ1-1
v_gene: TRBV7-2
d_gene: .
CDR3aa: CASNKGPVDTEAFF

j_gene: TRBJ1-2
v_gene: TRBV10-1
d_gene: .
CDR3aa: CASTRGELVPPNRERGYTF

j_gene: TRBJ1-4
v_gene: TRBV5-6
d_gene: TRBD1
CDR3aa: CASSPFLGTGPTNEKLFF

j_gene: TRBJ1-1
v_gene: TRBV13
d_gene: .
CDR3aa: CASSFEQGRLLSTEAFF

j_gene: TRBJ1-1
v_gene: TRBV29-1
d_gene: .
CDR3aa: CSIRVRGTEAFF

j_gene: TRBJ1-1
v_gene: TRBV7-8
d_gene: .
CDR3aa: CASSPNRNTEAFF

j_gene: TRBJ2-7
v_gene: TRBV6-1
d_gene: TRBD2
CDR3aa: CASYREGGYEQYF

j_gene: TRBJ1-3
v_gene: TRBV11-2
d_gene: .
CDR3aa: CASSQGVSGNTIYF

j_gene: TRBJ2-7
v_gene: TRBV7-9
d_gene: TRBD2
CDR3aa: CASSPYSGESYEQYF

j_gene: TRBJ2-1
v_gene: TRBV25-1
d_gene: TRBD1
CDR3aa: CASSRDRGFSEQFF

j_gene: TRBJ1-1
v_gene: TRBV4-3
d_gene: TRBD1
CDR3aa: CASSRLNRGTEAFF

j_gene: TRBJ1-5
v_gene: TRBV21-1
d_gene: .
CDR3aa: CASSKRGQGYSNQPQHF

j_gene: TRBJ1-1
v_gene: TRBV18
d_gene: TRBD1
CDR3aa: CASSTQQGAVDTEAFF

j_gene: TRBJ1-1
v_gene: TRBV5-8
d_gene: .
CDR3aa: CASSLGAGTEAFF

j_gene: TRBJ1-6
v_gene: TRBV19
d_gene: TRBD1
CDR3aa: CASTTGTVNSPLHF

j_gene: TRBJ2-1
v_gene: TRBV2
d_gene: TRBD2
CDR3aa: CASSELAGGPIGEQFF

j_gene: TRBJ1-5
v_gene: TRBV4-1
d_gene: TRBD1
CDR3aa: CASSQEKGAQPQHF

j_gene: TRBJ2-7
v_gene: TRBV5-5
d_gene: .
CDR3aa: CASSAPGHTYEQYF

j_gene: TRBJ1-1
v_gene: TRBV6-1
d_gene: TRBD1
CDR3aa: CASRENRGREAFF

j_gene: TRBJ1-2
v_gene: TRBV7-2
d_gene: .
CDR3aa: CASSWAGVGYTF

j_gene: TRBJ1-2
v_gene: TRBV15
d_gene: .
CDR3aa: CATSRARHRGYTF

j_gene: TRBJ2-5
v_gene: TRBV6-5
d_gene: .
CDR3aa: CASRAFGGFQETQYF

j_gene: TRBJ1-2
v_gene: TRBV13
d_gene: .
CDR3aa: CASSLRRDGYTF

j_gene: TRBJ2-5
v_gene: TRBV5-1
d_gene: TRBD1
CDR3aa: CASSPTGEETQYF

j_gene: TRBJ1-5
v_gene: TRBV19
d_gene: TRBD1
CDR3aa: CASSIHARQGLAQPQHF

j_gene: TRBJ2-7
v_gene: TRBV19
d_gene: TRBD2
CDR3aa: CASSGWTSGRFYEQYF

j_gene: TRBJ2-5
v_gene: TRBV6-6
d_gene: .
CDR3aa: CASSYVEETQYF

j_gene: TRBJ2-1
v_gene: TRBV6-1
d_gene: .
CDR3aa: CATWVRDSYNEQFF

j_gene: TRBJ2-5
v_gene: TRBV7-3
d_gene: TRBD2
CDR3aa: CASSPKRLAGGKETQYF

j_gene: TRBJ2-7
v_gene: TRBV7-9
d_gene: .
CDR3aa: CASSPRVATYEQYF

j_gene: TRBJ2-2
v_gene: TRBV18
d_gene: .
CDR3aa: CASSRSGLGTGELFF

j_gene: TRBJ1-6
v_gene: TRBV9
d_gene: TRBD1
CDR3aa: CASSATGQNLNSPLHF

j_gene: TRBJ2-1
v_gene: TRBV9
d_gene: TRBD2
CDR3aa: CASSGTSGRAQTHEQFF

j_gene: TRBJ2-1
v_gene: TRBV2
d_gene: TRBD2
CDR3aa: CASSLETSGPPQFF

j_gene: TRBJ1-1
v_gene: TRBV20-1
d_gene: TRBD1
CDR3aa: CSGQGNTEAFF

j_gene: TRBJ2-5
v_gene: TRBV10-3
d_gene: TRBD2
CDR3aa: CAISRHSGGAAETQYF

j_gene: TRBJ2-1
v_gene: TRBV27
d_gene: TRBD2
CDR3aa: CASSIRPGLALYNEQFF

j_gene: TRBJ2-5
v_gene: TRBV6-6
d_gene: .
CDR3aa: CASSYRGRGVETQYF

j_gene: TRBJ2-2
v_gene: TRBV5-1
d_gene: TRBD2
CDR3aa: CASRLTSGVTGELFF

j_gene: TRBJ1-5
v_gene: TRBV6-4
d_gene: TRBD1
CDR3aa: CASSDPKNRGLRNQPQHF

j_gene: TRBJ1-5
v_gene: TRBV5-4
d_gene: .
CDR3aa: CASSLEGQPQHF